Listed here is a single T cell receptor beta chain. No antigen is known for it. cDNA reverse transcribed from extracted RNA served as the sequencing template. Only in-frame clones appear in the TCRdb table, and some are missing; sequencing was by immunoSEQ multiplex PCR. The sample comprises 250,000 to 300,000 clones, 58% of which are singletons, and roughly 1.8% rests with the top ten. These data are taken from a study of CD8+ T cells in alopecia areata. Whole-study findings and limits: Among patients, TCR sharing was less clear than in mice, a difference possibly due in part to HLA diversity in the patient population.

V was clipped by 4 bases and J by 5 bases, with 6 bases between them. Germline V gene sequence: CDR1 DFQATT, CDR2 SNEGSKA (reference sequence). There are 10 residues in the CDR3. The treatment is: oral pan-JAK inhibitor, 5-10 mg twice daily. This clonotype was obtained from a human donor with alopecia areata. The source material was CD4+ T cells sorted from blood, sampled at week 24, from a patient treated with tofacitinib. The chain combines TRBV20-1 with TRBJ2-7; D not certain. The CDR3 nucleotides read TGCAGTGCTATAGGGAACGAGCAGTACTTC. Translating gives CSAIGNEQYF.